These T cell receptor beta chains were read from a single sample in a study of blood T cell repertoires in COVID-19. Here immunoSEQ multiplex PCR was the method, and the copy in TCRdb shows in-frame clones only, minus some. The sample holds 250,000 or so clones; more than 75% are singletons and the top ten take around 12%. The sample consisted of peripheral blood. These receptors were taken from a man aged 80 or over with acute or convalescent COVID-19. Each CDR3 is given with its conserved first and last residue. D genes are given only for firm matches. Clone size is stated in some rows and not others, as once, few, many or a class when expanded.

d_gene	abundance	v_gene	j_gene	CDR3aa	CDR3nt
.	.	TRBV6-5	TRBJ1-2	CASSGPLTENYGYTF	TGTGCCAGCAGCGGCCCACTGACAGAAAACTATGGCTACACCTTC
TRBD1	.	TRBV7-9	TRBJ2-5	CASSSRTGWVETQYF	TGTGCCAGCAGCTCTCGGACAGGATGGGTGGAGACCCAGTACTTC
.	.	TRBV19	TRBJ1-1	CASSRAQGEAFF	TGTGCCAGTAGTAGGGCTCAAGGTGAAGCTTTCTTT
TRBD1	.	TRBV5-6	TRBJ1-2	CASSWLNRGYGYTF	TGTGCCAGCAGCTGGCTTAACAGGGGTTATGGCTACACCTTC
.	.	TRBV5-1	TRBJ1-1	CASSLVGGMNTEAFF	TGCGCCAGCAGCTTGGTGGGGGGAATGAACACTGAAGCTTTCTTT
.	.	TRBV10-3	TRBJ1-4	CAISEPGGSNEKLFF	TGTGCCATCAGTGAGCCGGGGGGGTCTAATGAAAAACTGTTTTTT
TRBD1	.	TRBV13	TRBJ1-6	CASSAQAGQVNSPLHF	TGTGCCAGCAGCGCTCAAGCCGGACAGGTCAATTCACCCCTCCACTTT
TRBD1	.	TRBV28	TRBJ1-2	CASSFPRQGLLYNYGYTF	TGTGCCAGCAGTTTCCCCAGACAGGGGCTACTTTATAACTATGGCTACACCTTC
.	few	TRBV3-1/TRBV3-2	TRBJ2-7	CASSQDRGAAYEQYF	TGTGCCAGCAGCCAAGATCGGGGGGCGGCCTACGAGCAGTACTTC
.	.	TRBV5-3	TRBJ2-2	CARSLEGDTGELFF	TGTGCCAGAAGCTTGGAAGGGGACACCGGGGAGCTGTTTTTT
.	.	TRBV5-8	TRBJ2-7	CASSLSGAYEQYF	TGTGCCAGCAGCTTGTCAGGGGCCTACGAGCAGTACTTC
TRBD2	.	TRBV7-9	TRBJ2-1	CASSSLAGAYNEQFF	TGTGCCAGCAGTTCACTAGCGGGAGCCTACAATGAGCAGTTCTTC
.	.	TRBV6-5	TRBJ1-6	CASSRQDNNSPLHF	TGTGCCAGCAGTCGACAGGATAATAATTCACCCCTCCACTTT
TRBD1	.	TRBV7-7	TRBJ2-7	CASSSPGQSNYEQYF	TGTGCTAGCAGTTCCCCGGGACAGTCAAACTACGAGCAGTACTTC
TRBD1	.	TRBV18	TRBJ2-2	CASSPLQGANGELFF	TGTGCCAGCTCACCACTCCAGGGGGCTAACGGGGAGCTGTTTTTT
.	.	TRBV7-9	TRBJ2-1	CASSFRGAYNEQFF	TGTGCCAGCAGCTTTAGGGGTGCCTACAATGAGCAGTTCTTC
.	.	TRBV7-9	TRBJ2-5	CASSWGEETQYF	TGTGCCAGCAGCTGGGGGGAAGAGACCCAGTACTTC
TRBD1	.	TRBV5-1	TRBJ1-1	CASHPERQGVRGFSTEAFF	TGCGCCAGCCATCCAGAGAGACAGGGAGTGCGGGGTTTTAGCACTGAAGCTTTCTTT
.	.	TRBV5-5	TRBJ1-1	CASSFTGNTEAFF	TGTGCCAGCAGCTTTACGGGGAACACTGAAGCTTTCTTT
TRBD2	.	TRBV10-1	TRBJ2-7	CAPTGGLSYEQYF	TGCGCCCCTACGGGGGGGCTGTCCTACGAGCAGTACTTC
.	.	TRBV29-1	TRBJ1-1	CSVVPRTPEAFF	TGCAGCGTTGTTCCCAGAACCCCTGAAGCTTTCTTT
TRBD2	.	TRBV9	TRBJ2-3	CASSDSAGEDTQYF	TGTGCCAGCAGCGACTCGGCGGGGGAGGATACGCAGTATTTT
TRBD1	.	TRBV7-9	TRBJ1-3	CASSLPTGGNTIYF	TGTGCCAGCAGCCTACCGACAGGGGGAAACACCATATATTTT
.	.	TRBV11-2	TRBJ1-1	CASSQGRNTEAFF	TGTGCCAGCAGCCAGGGGCGGAACACTGAAGCTTTCTTT
.	once	TRBV19	TRBJ1-2	CASNLDWGGGGYTF	TGTGCCAGTAATTTGGACTGGGGAGGCGGTGGCTACACCTTC
.	.	TRBV5-4	TRBJ1-6	CASRPRGENSPLHF	TGTGCCAGCCGCCCCAGGGGTGAGAATTCACCCCTCCACTTT
.	.	TRBV18	TRBJ2-7	CASSLLSIAGQQYEQYF	TGTGCCAGCTCACTCCTTAGTATAGCGGGACAGCAGTACGAGCAGTACTTC
TRBD1	once	TRBV7-6	TRBJ2-2	CASSLGTGTTGELFF	TGTGCCAGCAGCCTCGGGACAGGAACAACCGGGGAGCTGTTTTTT
.	.	TRBV18	TRBJ1-2	CASSLTQLTGFDGYTF	TGTGCCAGCTCACTAACTCAGCTAACGGGGTTCGACGGCTACACCTTC
TRBD1	once	TRBV5-1	TRBJ2-3	CASSLGGQGSTDTQYF	TGCGCCAGCAGCTTGGGGGGACAGGGAAGCACAGATACGCAGTATTTT
.	.	TRBV5-6	TRBJ1-1	CASSAKQNTEAFF	TGTGCCAGCAGCGCAAAACAAAACACTGAAGCTTTCTTT
TRBD1	.	TRBV6-5	TRBJ1-6	CASSYSRGRGNSPLHF	TGTGCCAGCAGTTACTCGAGGGGCAGGGGGAATTCACCCCTCCACTTT
.	once	TRBV5-1	TRBJ1-2	CASSVVQGFGLDGYTF	TGCGCCAGCAGCGTCGTTCAGGGGTTCGGCCTGGATGGCTACACCTTC
TRBD2	.	TRBV9	TRBJ2-1	CASSPFSGLGDEQFF	TGTGCCAGCAGCCCCTTTAGCGGGTTAGGCGATGAGCAGTTCTTC
.	.	TRBV5-1	TRBJ1-5	CASSYGTLSEPQHF	TGCGCCAGCAGCTACGGGACACTCTCTGAGCCCCAGCATTTT
.	.	TRBV28	TRBJ1-2	CAVFLRQNYGYTF	TGTGCTGTTTTTTTGCGACAGAACTATGGCTACACCTTC
.	.	TRBV27	TRBJ1-1	CASRLLSGTEAFF	TGTGCCAGCAGACTTCTGAGTGGCACTGAAGCTTTCTTT
.	.	TRBV12-3/TRBV12-4	TRBJ1-6	CASAGSSVPLHF	TGTGCCAGCGCCGGGTCCTCTGTACCCCTCCACTTT
TRBD1	.	TRBV27	TRBJ1-4	CASSFTGGAGEKLFF	TGTGCCAGCAGTTTTACAGGGGGCGCGGGGGAAAAACTGTTTTTT
TRBD1	once	TRBV6-5	TRBJ2-7	CASRVTGSAYEQYF	TGTGCCAGCAGGGTGACAGGGTCTGCCTACGAGCAGTACTTC
.	.	TRBV5-4	TRBJ2-2	CASMASPTGELFF	TGTGCCAGCATGGCTAGCCCCACCGGGGAGCTGTTTTTT